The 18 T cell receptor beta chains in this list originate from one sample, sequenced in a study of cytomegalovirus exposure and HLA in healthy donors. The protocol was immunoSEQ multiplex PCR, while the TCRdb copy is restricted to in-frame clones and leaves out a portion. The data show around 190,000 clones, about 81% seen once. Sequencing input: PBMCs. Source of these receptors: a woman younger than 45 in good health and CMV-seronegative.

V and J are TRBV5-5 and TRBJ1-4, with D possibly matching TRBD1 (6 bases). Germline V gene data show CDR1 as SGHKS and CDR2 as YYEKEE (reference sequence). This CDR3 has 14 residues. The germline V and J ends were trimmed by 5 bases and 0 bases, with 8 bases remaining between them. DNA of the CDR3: TGTGCCAGCAGACAGGGCGCAACTAATGAAAAACTGTTTTTT. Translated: CASRQGATNEKLFF.

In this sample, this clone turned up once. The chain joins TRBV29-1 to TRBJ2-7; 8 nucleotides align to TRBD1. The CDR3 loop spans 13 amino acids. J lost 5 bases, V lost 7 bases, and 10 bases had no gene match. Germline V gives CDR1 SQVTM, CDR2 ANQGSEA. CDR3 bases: TGCAGCGCTGGGGACAGGCCTTGCCACGAGCAGTACTTC. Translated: CSAGDRPCHEQYF.

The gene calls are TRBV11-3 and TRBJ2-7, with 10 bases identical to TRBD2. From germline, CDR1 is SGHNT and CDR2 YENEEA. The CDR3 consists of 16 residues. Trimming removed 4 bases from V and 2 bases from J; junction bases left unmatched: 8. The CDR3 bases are TGTGCCAGCAGCTCCCGGACTAGCGGAGAGCCCTACGAGCAGTACTTC. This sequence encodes CASSSRTSGEPYEQYF.

The CDR3 DNA reads as TGTGCCAGCGGACCTGGACCGGGGATCGGGGAGCTGTTTTTT. Translating gives CASGPGPGIGELFF. The chain joins TRBV2 to TRBJ2-2; possibly TRBD2 for D (5 bases). Looked up from germline, CDR1 is SNHLY and CDR2 is FYNNEI. Between the trimmed V and J ends, which lost 8 bases and 7 bases, there was a span of 17 bases. The CDR3 is made up of 14 amino acids.

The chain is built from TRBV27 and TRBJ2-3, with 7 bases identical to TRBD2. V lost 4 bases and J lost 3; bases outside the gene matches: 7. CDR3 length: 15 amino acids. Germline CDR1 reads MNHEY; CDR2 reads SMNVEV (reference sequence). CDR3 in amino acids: CASSSRGDITDTQYF. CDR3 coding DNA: TGTGCCAGCAGTTCTCGGGGGGATATTACAGATACGCAGTATTTT.

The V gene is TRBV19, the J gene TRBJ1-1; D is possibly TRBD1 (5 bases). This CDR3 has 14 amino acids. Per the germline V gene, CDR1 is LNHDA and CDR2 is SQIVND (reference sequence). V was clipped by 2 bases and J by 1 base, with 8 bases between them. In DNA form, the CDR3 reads TGTGCCAGTAGTATAACGGGGGGGAACACTGAAGCTTTCTTT. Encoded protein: CASSITGGNTEAFF.

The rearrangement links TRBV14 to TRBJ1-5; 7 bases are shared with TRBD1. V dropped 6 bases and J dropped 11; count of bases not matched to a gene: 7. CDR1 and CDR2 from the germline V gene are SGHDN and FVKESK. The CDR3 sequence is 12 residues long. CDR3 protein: CASSRTGVTQHF. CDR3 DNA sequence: TGTGCCAGCAGTCGTACAGGGGTGACCCAGCATTTT.

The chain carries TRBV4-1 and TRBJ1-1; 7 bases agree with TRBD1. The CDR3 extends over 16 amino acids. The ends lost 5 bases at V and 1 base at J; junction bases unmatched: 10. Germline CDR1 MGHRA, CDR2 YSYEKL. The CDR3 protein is CASSDSQGRRNTEAFF. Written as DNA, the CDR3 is TGCGCCAGCAGCGACTCACAGGGGCGACGGAACACTGAAGCTTTCTTT.

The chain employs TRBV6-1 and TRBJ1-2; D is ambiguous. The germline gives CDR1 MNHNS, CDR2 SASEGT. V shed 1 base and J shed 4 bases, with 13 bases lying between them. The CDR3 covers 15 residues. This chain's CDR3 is CASSEDPPRGYGYTF. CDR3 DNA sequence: TGTGCCAGCAGTGAAGACCCACCCCGCGGCTATGGCTACACCTTC.

The chain's CDR3 is CAWSWGRAEAFF. The CDR3 DNA reads TGTGCCTGGAGTTGGGGGCGGGCTGAAGCTTTCTTT. The chain has TRBV30 and TRBJ1-1, with D possibly matching TRBD1 (6 bases). The ends were cut back, 2 bases at V and 6 bases at J, with 10 bases in the middle. There are 12 residues in the CDR3. Germline V lookup: CDR1 GTSNPN, CDR2 SVGIG (reference sequence).

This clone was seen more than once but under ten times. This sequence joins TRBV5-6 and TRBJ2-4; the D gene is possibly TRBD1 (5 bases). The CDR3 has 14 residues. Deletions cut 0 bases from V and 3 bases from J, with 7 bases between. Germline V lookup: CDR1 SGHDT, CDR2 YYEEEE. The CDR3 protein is CASSLGDSKNIQYF. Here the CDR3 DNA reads TGTGCCAGCAGCTTGGGTGACAGCAAAAACATTCAGTACTTC.

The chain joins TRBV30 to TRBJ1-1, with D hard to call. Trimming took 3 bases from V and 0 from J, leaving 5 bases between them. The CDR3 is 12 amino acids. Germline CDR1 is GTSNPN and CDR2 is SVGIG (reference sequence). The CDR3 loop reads CAWSSMNTEAFF. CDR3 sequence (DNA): TGTGCCTGGAGCAGTATGAACACTGAAGCTTTCTTT.

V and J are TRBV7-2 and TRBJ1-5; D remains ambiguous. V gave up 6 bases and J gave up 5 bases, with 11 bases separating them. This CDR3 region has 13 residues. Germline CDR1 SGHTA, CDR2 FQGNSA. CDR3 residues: CASSLTKDQPQHF. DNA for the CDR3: TGTGCCAGCAGTTTAACTAAGGATCAGCCCCAGCATTTT.

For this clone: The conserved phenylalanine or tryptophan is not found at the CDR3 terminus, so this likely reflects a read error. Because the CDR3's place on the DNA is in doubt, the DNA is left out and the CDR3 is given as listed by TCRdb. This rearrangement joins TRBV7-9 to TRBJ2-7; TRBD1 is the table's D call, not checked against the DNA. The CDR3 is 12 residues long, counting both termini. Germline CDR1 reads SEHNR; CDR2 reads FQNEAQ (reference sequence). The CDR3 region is CASSPPGDTPSI.

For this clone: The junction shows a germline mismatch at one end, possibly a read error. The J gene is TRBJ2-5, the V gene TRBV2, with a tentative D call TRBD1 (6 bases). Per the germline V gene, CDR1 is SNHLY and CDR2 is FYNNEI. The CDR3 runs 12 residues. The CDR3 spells CAAYRAQETQYF. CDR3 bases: TGTGCCGCTTACAGGGCGCAAGAAACCCAGTACTTC.

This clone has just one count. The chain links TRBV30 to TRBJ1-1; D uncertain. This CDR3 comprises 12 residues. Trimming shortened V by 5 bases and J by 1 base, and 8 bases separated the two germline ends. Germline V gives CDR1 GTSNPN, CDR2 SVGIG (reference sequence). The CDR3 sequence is CAWVPGNTEAFF. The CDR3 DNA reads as TGTGCCTGGGTCCCAGGGAACACTGAAGCTTTCTTT.

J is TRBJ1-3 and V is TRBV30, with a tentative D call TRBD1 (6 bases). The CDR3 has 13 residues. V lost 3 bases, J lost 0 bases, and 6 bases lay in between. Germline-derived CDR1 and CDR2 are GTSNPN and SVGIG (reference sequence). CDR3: CAWRGGSGNTIYF. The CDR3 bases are TGTGCCTGGAGAGGGGGCTCTGGAAACACCATATATTTT.

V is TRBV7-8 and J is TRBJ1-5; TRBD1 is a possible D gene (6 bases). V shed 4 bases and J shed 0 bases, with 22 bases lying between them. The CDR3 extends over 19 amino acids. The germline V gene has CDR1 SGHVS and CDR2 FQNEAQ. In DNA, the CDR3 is TGTGCCAGCAGCTCGGCGCCATTCGGACAGACTTATAGCAATCAGCCCCAGCATTTT. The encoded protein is CASSSAPFGQTYSNQPQHF.